This T cell receptor beta chain is drawn from a study of T cell responses to AZD1222 COVID-19 vaccine. With regard to this clone: Its antigen is unidentified.

Study conclusions and caveats: The study reported that nearly half of spike-specific TCRs target unmutated variant regions. Across the whole spike, CD4 TCRs peaked at regions 160-218 and 743-854. Seropositivity was recorded at baseline in only five to seven AZD1222 recipients. Mostly white British, mostly female donors; authors suggested clonal diversity may be underestimated.

The V end lost 4 bases, the J end lost 5 bases, and 11 bases lay between the germline ends. The CDR3 spans 13 residues. Germline V gives CDR1 SGHAT, CDR2 FQDESV (reference sequence). Measured with immunoSEQ multiplex PCR; TCRdb has only the in-frame clones, and not every one. The table has more than 70,000 clones, 90% seen once. This chain uses TRBV11-1 with TRBJ1-2; D unresolved. The specimen comprised peripheral blood, sampled on day 0 of AZD1222 vaccination. The source is an adult in good health. CDR3 sequence reads: CASSSRVQYGYTF. DNA of the CDR3: TGTGCCAGCAGCTCGAGGGTACAATATGGCTACACCTTC.